The 29 T cell receptor beta chains given below trace back to one sample, sequenced in a study of blood T cell repertoires in COVID-19. The repertoire was sequenced with immunoSEQ multiplex PCR; TCRdb's copy has only in-frame clones and lacks some. Among around 190,000 clones listed, 80% to 90% were seen once. The material sequenced was peripheral blood. These receptor sequences come from a man younger than 35 who had recovered from COVID-19.

The gene calls are TRBV27 and TRBJ1-2; perhaps TRBD1 as D (6 bases). The CDR3 covers 14 residues. The V and J ends lost 5 bases and 4 bases respectively, with 14 bases between them. CDR1 and CDR2 from the germline V gene are MNHEY and SMNVEV (reference sequence). CDR3 in DNA: TGTGCCAGCAGTCCCGGACAGAGACCCTATGGCTACACCTTC. It specifies CASSPGQRPYGYTF.

The rearrangement joins TRBV11-3 to TRBJ1-1; D remains ambiguous. The length of the CDR3 is 13 residues. Trimming removed 4 bases at V and 1 base at J, with 7 bases between. CDR1 is SGHNT and CDR2 is YENEEA in the germline V gene. DNA for the CDR3: TGTGCCAGCAGCTCCCGGGGGAACACTGAAGCTTTCTTT. Amino acids: CASSSRGNTEAFF.

This clone was seen only once. The chain joins TRBV28 to TRBJ1-2; no reliable D call. This CDR3 has 14 residues. Between the trimmed V and J ends, which lost 2 bases and 5 bases, there was a span of 12 bases. Germline assignment: CDR1 MDHEN and CDR2 SYDVKM. The CDR3 spells CASSLRGALYGYTF. The DNA for the CDR3 is TGTGCCAGCAGTTTAAGAGGTGCCTTATATGGCTACACCTTC.

The chain uses TRBV28 and TRBJ1-1; D not certain. Looked up from germline, CDR1 is MDHEN and CDR2 is SYDVKM. The ends were cut back, 4 bases at V and 3 bases at J, with 21 bases in the middle. The CDR3 runs to 17 residues. The DNA for the CDR3 is TGTGCCAGCAGTTCTGCCTTGGGGTCTCACGGGGACACTGAAGCTTTCTTT. It yields the protein CASSSALGSHGDTEAFF. Full variable domain (missing parts from reference TRBV28 and TRBJ1-1): DVKVTQSSRYLVKRTGEKVFLECVQDMDHENMFWYRQDPGLGLRLIYFSYDVKMKEKGDIPEGYSVSREKKERFSLILESASTNQTSMYLCASSSALGSHGDTEAFFGQGTRLTVV.

The rearrangement joins TRBV7-2 to TRBJ1-4, with D perhaps TRBD1 (5 bases). Germline V lookup: CDR1 SGHTA, CDR2 FQGNSA. CDR3 size: 15 residues. Trimming left V 1 base short and J 8 bases short, with 14 bases between. CDR3 bases: TGTGCCAGCAGCTTAGGGGTCTTAAGGGGAGAAAAACTGTTTTTT. As protein: CASSLGVLRGEKLFF.

The V and J genes are TRBV27 and TRBJ2-3; D possibly corresponds to TRBD2 (6 bases). The V end was cut by 4 bases, the J end by 2 bases, with 19 bases between. CDR3 length equals 17 residues. The germline gives CDR1 MNHEY, CDR2 SMNVEV (reference sequence). The CDR3 DNA reads as TGTGCCAGCAGTTCCTTCCAGACTAGTCCTTCCACAGATACGCAGTATTTT. It is translated as CASSSFQTSPSTDTQYF.

V usage is TRBV9 and J usage is TRBJ2-7; TRBD1 agrees at 11 bases. The CDR3 extends over 15 amino acids. Per the germline V gene, CDR1 is SGDLS and CDR2 is YYNGEE. The V segment lost 3 bases and the J segment 3 bases; nucleotides outside the gene matches: 5. CDR3: CASSDGQGAVYEQYF. The CDR3 coding sequence is TGTGCCAGCAGCGACGGACAGGGGGCAGTCTACGAGCAGTACTTC.

The CDR3 here is CASSTTGTNQPQHF. CDR3 DNA: TGTGCCAGCAGTACAACCGGGACAAATCAGCCCCAGCATTTT. The chain links TRBV6-2 or TRBV6-3 to TRBJ1-5, with D maybe TRBD1 (6 bases). The CDR3 has 14 residues. Germline V gene data show CDR1 as MNHEY and CDR2 as SVGEGT. Trimming took off 5 bases at V and 4 bases at J, with 12 bases between the two ends.

This clone showed up just once. This rearrangement joins TRBV6-4 to TRBJ2-1; TRBD1 agrees at 7 bases. The CDR3 consists of 14 residues. Per the germline V gene, CDR1 is MRHNA and CDR2 is SNTAGT. V was clipped by 6 bases and J by 8 bases; unmatched bases: 10. The chain's CDR3 is CASRRTGVVDEQFF. Written as DNA, the CDR3 is TGTGCCAGCAGGAGGACAGGAGTGGTCGATGAGCAGTTCTTC.

The CDR3 reads CASSSADRNYGYTF. CDR3 bases: TGTGCCAGTAGTAGCGCCGACAGGAACTATGGCTACACCTTC. The J gene is TRBJ1-2, the V gene TRBV19, with D possibly matching TRBD1 (6 bases). The CDR3 extends over 14 amino acids. Germline CDR1 and CDR2: LNHDA and SQIVND (reference sequence). V was clipped by 4 bases and J by 2 bases, with 11 bases between them. The full variable domain, rest sourced from reference TRBV19 and TRBJ1-2, is DGGITQSPKYLFRKEGQNVTLSCEQNLNHDAMYWYRQDPGQGLRLIYYSQIVNDFQKGDIAEGYSVSREKKESFPLTVTSAQKNPTAFYLCASSSADRNYGYTFGSGTRLTVV.

V and J are TRBV5-1 and TRBJ1-1; TRBD1 is a possible D gene (5 bases). The CDR3 covers 13 residues. Trimming removed 4 bases from V and 3 bases from J, with 10 bases in between. The V gene's germline CDR1 is SGHRS and CDR2 YFSETQ. The CDR3, as DNA: TGCGCCAGCAGCGAGGACACTTACACTGAAGCTTTCTTT. It translates to CASSEDTYTEAFF.

The chain uses TRBV2 and TRBJ1-1; 7 nucleotides agree with TRBD1. The CDR3 consists of 14 residues. Per germline, CDR1 SNHLY and CDR2 FYNNEI. V shed 3 bases and J 1 base; nucleotides not matched to a gene: 2. In nucleotides, the CDR3 is TGTGCCAGCAGTGAGGAGGGGGCGAACACTGAAGCTTTCTTT. Translated: CASSEEGANTEAFF.

The V call is TRBV4-2, the J call TRBJ2-6; 14 nucleotides agree with TRBD2. The length of the CDR3 is 21 residues. Germline trimming cut 1 base from V and 3 bases from J; bases unmatched to any gene: 11. Germline CDR1 is LGHNA and CDR2 is YNFKEQ. The CDR3 is CASSQATPGLAGVYGANVLTF. CDR3 coding DNA: TGTGCCAGCAGCCAAGCAACCCCGGGACTAGCGGGAGTGTATGGGGCCAACGTCCTGACTTTC.

The gene calls are TRBV5-4 and TRBJ2-2, with 7 bases that match TRBD1. Germline V gives CDR1 SGHNT, CDR2 YYREEE (reference sequence). The CDR3 is made up of 16 amino acids. V shed 0 bases, J shed 3 bases, and the junction held 5 bases outside the gene matches. The chain's CDR3 is CASSLGGGVHTGELFF. CDR3 nucleotide sequence: TGTGCCAGCAGCTTGGGAGGGGGCGTTCACACCGGGGAGCTGTTTTTT.

The chain couples TRBV7-2 to TRBJ1-6; perhaps TRBD1 as D (6 bases). Between the trimmed V and J ends, which lost 3 bases and 4 bases, there was a span of 13 bases. The germline V gene has CDR1 SGHTA and CDR2 FQGNSA. The CDR3 runs 16 residues. CDR3 DNA: TGTGCCAGCAGCTTGGGGGCAGGGAGTTATAATTCACCCCTCCACTTT. Amino acid sequence: CASSLGAGSYNSPLHF.

The chain carries TRBV6-6 and TRBJ2-1; D may be TRBD2 (6 bases). In germline, CDR1 is MNHNY, CDR2 SVGAGI (reference sequence). V lost 10 bases to trimming and J lost 2 bases, with 12 bases between them. The CDR3 runs 13 residues. CDR3 bases: TGTGCCACCAATAGCGGAGCCTACAATGAGCAGTTCTTC. It specifies CATNSGAYNEQFF.

The chain links TRBV28 to TRBJ1-5; a possible D gene is TRBD1 (5 bases). From germline, CDR1 is MDHEN and CDR2 SYDVKM. V gave up 6 bases and J gave up 7 bases, with 16 bases separating them. This CDR3 contains 14 residues. CDR3 sequence (DNA): TGTGCCAGCAGCGGCGGGGGTTCGTCACAGCCCCAGCATTTT. Translated: CASSGGGSSQPQHF. The full variable domain, its missing parts supplied by reference TRBV28 and TRBJ1-5, is DVKVTQSSRYLVKRTGEKVFLECVQDMDHENMFWYRQDPGLGLRLIYFSYDVKMKEKGDIPEGYSVSREKKERFSLILESASTNQTSMYLCASSGGGSSQPQHFGDGTRLSIL.

V gene TRBV5-6 combines with J gene TRBJ2-1; TRBD2 aligns across 7 bases. The J segment lost 5 bases and the V segment lost 1 base, leaving 9 bases of the junction unmatched. The CDR3 has 16 amino acids. Germline V gives CDR1 SGHDT, CDR2 YYEEEE. CDR3 bases: TGTGCCAGCAGCTTGTCCAGCGGGAACCCTCACAATGAGCAGTTCTTC. It translates to CASSLSSGNPHNEQFF.

In its sample, this clone was seen once. The chain's CDR3 is CASKGYEGLGTEAFF. DNA for the CDR3: TGTGCCAGCAAGGGTTATGAGGGATTGGGGACTGAAGCTTTCTTT. The chain recombines TRBV2 with TRBJ1-1; unclear D gene. Germline CDR1 SNHLY, CDR2 FYNNEI. The CDR3 sequence is 15 residues long. V was trimmed by 7 bases and J by 5 bases, leaving 20 bases between them.

V gene TRBV29-1 combines with J gene TRBJ2-3; 9 positions match TRBD1. The germline gives CDR1 SQVTM, CDR2 ANQGSEA. The V and J ends lost 7 bases and 3 bases, in that order; junction bases with no gene match: 11. The CDR3 is 15 residues long. The CDR3 bases are TGCAGCGCCCGGCCGGGACAGGGTAGGACAGATACGCAGTATTTT. Translating gives CSARPGQGRTDTQYF.

This clone was seen many times. CDR3 protein: CAIQGLGDTGELFF. The CDR3 region has the DNA TGTGCCATCCAGGGATTAGGGGACACCGGGGAGCTGTTTTTT. V gene TRBV19 combines with J gene TRBJ2-2, with D perhaps TRBD1 (5 bases). Trimming shortened V by 10 bases and J by 3 bases, and 15 bases separated the two germline ends. Germline CDR1 is LNHDA and CDR2 is SQIVND (reference sequence). The CDR3 extends over 14 amino acids.

This clone was seen a single time. The V and J genes are TRBV7-2 and TRBJ2-1; 10 bases are shared with TRBD1. This CDR3 has 15 amino acids. V trimming: 7 bases; J trimming: 3 bases; junction bases outside the gene matches: 6. Germline V CDR1 and CDR2: SGHTA, FQGNSA. CDR3: CASNPDRGRYNEQFF. In DNA, the CDR3 is TGTGCCAGCAACCCCGACAGGGGGCGCTACAATGAGCAGTTCTTC.

The rearrangement uses TRBV28 and TRBJ1-2, with D hard to call. Trimming cost V 3 bases and J 5 bases, with 13 bases left between them. The CDR3 covers 14 residues. Germline-derived CDR1 and CDR2 are MDHEN and SYDVKM. The CDR3 nucleotides are TGTGCCAGCAGTTTGTACCAGGCGATATATGGCTACACCTTC. This sequence encodes CASSLYQAIYGYTF.

V usage is TRBV7-3 and J usage is TRBJ2-2; 10 bases line up with TRBD2. CDR1 is SGHTA, CDR2 FQGTGA, per germline. The CDR3 runs to 15 residues. V dropped 4 bases and J dropped 7; count of bases not matched to a gene: 6. CDR3 amino acids: CASSSGLAKGGELFF. The CDR3 DNA reads TGTGCCAGCAGCTCGGGACTAGCGAAAGGCGGGGAGCTGTTTTTT.

The gene calls are TRBV3-1 (or the pseudogene TRBV3-2) and TRBJ2-3; a possible D gene is TRBD2 (6 bases). CDR3 length: 15 residues. Germline CDR1 reads LGHDT; CDR2 reads YNNKEL (reference sequence). The V and J ends lost 1 base and 6 bases respectively, with 14 bases between them. Here the CDR3 DNA reads TGTGCCAGCAGCCAAGTTGGCGGGGTCGGCGATACGCAGTATTTT. Encoded protein: CASSQVGGVGDTQYF.

The V gene is TRBV2, the J gene TRBJ1-5; D remains unclear. This CDR3 region has 12 residues. V was clipped by 4 bases and J by 7 bases, with 8 bases between them. Germline CDR1 SNHLY, CDR2 FYNNEI. The CDR3 loop is CASSGELQPQHF. CDR3 in DNA: TGTGCCAGCAGTGGCGAGTTGCAGCCCCAGCATTTT.

The CDR3 DNA reads TGTGCCAGCAGCTTTATCAGGGCGTACTATGGCTACACCTTC. Translating it yields CASSFIRAYYGYTF. The chain recombines TRBV7-2 with TRBJ1-2, with D possibly TRBD1 on 5 matching bases. Looked up from germline, CDR1 is SGHTA and CDR2 is FQGNSA. V gave up 3 bases and J gave up 3 bases, with 11 bases separating them. The CDR3 has 14 amino acids.

In its sample, this clone was seen once. The J gene is TRBJ1-4, the V gene TRBV16, with unresolved D. Germline CDR1 is KGHSY and CDR2 is FQNENV. This CDR3 contains 13 residues. The ends were cut back, 2 bases at V and 8 bases at J, with 9 bases in the middle. CDR3 nucleotides: TGTGCCAGCAGCCAAGGACTAGGCGAAAAACTGTTTTTT. Translated, it gives CASSQGLGEKLFF.

This rearrangement joins TRBV19 to TRBJ2-3; TRBD2 aligns across 10 bases. The CDR3 sequence is 15 residues long. Germline V gene sequence: CDR1 LNHDA, CDR2 SQIVND (reference sequence). Unmatched junction bases numbered 3, after V lost 4 bases and J lost 2 bases. The DNA for the CDR3 is TGTGCCAGTAGTACCAGCGGGAGGGACACAGATACGCAGTATTTT. Translation gives CASSTSGRDTDTQYF.